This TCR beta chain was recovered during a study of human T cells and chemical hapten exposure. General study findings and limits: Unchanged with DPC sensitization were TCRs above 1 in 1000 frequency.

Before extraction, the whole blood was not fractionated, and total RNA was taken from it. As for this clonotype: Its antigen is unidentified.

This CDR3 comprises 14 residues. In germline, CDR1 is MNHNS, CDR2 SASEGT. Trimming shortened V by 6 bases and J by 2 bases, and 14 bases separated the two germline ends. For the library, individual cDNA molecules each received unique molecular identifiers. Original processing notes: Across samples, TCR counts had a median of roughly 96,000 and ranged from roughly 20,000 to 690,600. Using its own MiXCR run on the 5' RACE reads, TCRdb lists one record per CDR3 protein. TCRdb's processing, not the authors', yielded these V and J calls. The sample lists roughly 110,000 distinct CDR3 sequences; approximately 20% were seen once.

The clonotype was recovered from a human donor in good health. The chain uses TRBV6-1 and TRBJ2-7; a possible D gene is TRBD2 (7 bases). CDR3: CASSPRGLTYEQYF. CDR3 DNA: TGTGCCAGCAGCCCGCGGGGGCTAACCTACGAGCAGTACTTC.